The rows below give T cell receptor beta chains drawn from one sample of a study of graft-versus-host responses after intestinal transplantation. Clones were read by immunoSEQ multiplex PCR, and TCRdb kept only the in-frame ones, dropping some. Among fewer than 50,000 clones listed, 70% to 85% were seen once. No cognate antigen is known for these TCRs. The sample here was unstimulated CD4+ T cells sorted from spleen or lymph node cells, taken before transplant. Receptors were obtained from a human donor who was the organ donor for an intestinal transplant. Both conserved end residues are trimmed from each CDR3.

cdr3_aa j_call cdr3_length v_call
ASSEPSSGRPAALEQY TRBJ2-7 16 TRBV6-1
ASSLRLAGGHEQF TRBJ2-1 13 TRBV6-5
ASSQDHGLGEAF TRBJ1-1 12 TRBV4-1
ASPRREGLVGTQY TRBJ2-5 13 TRBV6-8
ASSQERTYGNQPQH TRBJ1-5 14 TRBV4-3
ASSSTGNALYEQY TRBJ2-7 13 TRBV27
ASSLHLTGVTEAF TRBJ1-1 13 TRBV27
ASSGSGTGSASTDTQY TRBJ2-3 16 TRBV10-1
ASSPDRSSGNTIY TRBJ1-3 13 TRBV18
AWSDTNYGYT TRBJ1-2 10 TRBV30
ASSIPTGVGANVLT TRBJ2-6 14 TRBV19
ASHRGEMNTEAF TRBJ1-1 12 TRBV5-1
ASSPPGRQSSYEQY TRBJ2-7 14 TRBV18
AWMGQGAGEQF TRBJ2-1 11 TRBV30
ASMAADYGYT TRBJ1-2 10 TRBV6-6
ASSQVAPGNTIY TRBJ1-3 12 TRBV4-1
ASSFSTGNTEAF TRBJ1-1 12 TRBV5-1
ASSYGQGFIETQY TRBJ2-5 13 TRBV6-5
ASSLQGGNTIY TRBJ1-3 11 TRBV5-6
ASSPTGQGAGYT TRBJ1-2 12 TRBV18
ASVQFPEAF TRBJ1-1 9 TRBV6-1
ASSMEGSGANVLT TRBJ2-6 13 TRBV19
SVAGAGEQY TRBJ2-7 9 TRBV29-1
AWSNRGTGENYGYT TRBJ1-2 14 TRBV30
ASSLTGYGYT TRBJ1-2 10 TRBV5-6
ATKHSGINSPLH TRBJ1-6 12 TRBV27
ASRIGEISYEQY TRBJ2-7 12 TRBV6-6
ASSKSGGGVGTDTQY TRBJ2-3 15 TRBV19
ATNGGTDTQY TRBJ2-3 10 TRBV10-3
ASSPKDRAETQY TRBJ2-5 12 TRBV2
ASSISRLAGGTYEQY TRBJ2-7 15 TRBV19
ASSRPTGAMETQY TRBJ2-5 13 TRBV6-5
ASSQDLPGWTNQPQH TRBJ1-5 15 TRBV4-3
ASSLDGTGAYGYT TRBJ1-2 13 TRBV11-2
ASSTYTDTQY TRBJ2-3 10 TRBV11-2
ASSRAGSNQPQH TRBJ1-5 12 TRBV19
ASSLGHNEKLF TRBJ1-4 11 TRBV5-1
ASSLAGSYNEQF TRBJ2-1 12 TRBV7-7
ARTYGEDTIY TRBJ1-3 10 TRBV6-5
ASSQTPRQGAGELF TRBJ2-2 14 TRBV19
ASSFSTSNYGYT TRBJ1-2 12 TRBV6-6
AIKRGGSLDEQY TRBJ2-7 12 TRBV10-3
ASSQDRGGLAGSYYEQY TRBJ2-7 17 TRBV4-2